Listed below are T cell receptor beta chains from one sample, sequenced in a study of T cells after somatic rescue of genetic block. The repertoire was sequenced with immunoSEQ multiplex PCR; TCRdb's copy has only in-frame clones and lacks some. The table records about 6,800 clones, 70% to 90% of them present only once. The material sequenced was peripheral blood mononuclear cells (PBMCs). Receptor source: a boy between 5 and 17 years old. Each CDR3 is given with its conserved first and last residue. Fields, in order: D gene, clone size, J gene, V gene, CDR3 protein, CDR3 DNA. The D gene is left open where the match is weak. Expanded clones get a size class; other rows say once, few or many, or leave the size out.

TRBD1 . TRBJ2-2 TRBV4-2 CASSIQGARTGELFF TGTGCCAGCAGCATACAGGGGGCGCGGACCGGGGAGCTGTTTTTT
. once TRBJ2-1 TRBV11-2 CASSFYGDNEQFF TGTGCCAGCAGCTTCTACGGGGACAATGAGCAGTTCTTC
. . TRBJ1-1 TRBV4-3 CASSQDRRGRAFF TGCGCCAGCAGCCAAGATCGGCGGGGTAGAGCTTTCTTT
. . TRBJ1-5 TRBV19 CASSPEGGDQPQHF TGTGCCAGCAGCCCGGAGGGAGGAGATCAGCCCCAGCATTTT
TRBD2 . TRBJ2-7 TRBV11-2 CASSLERGDPYEQYF TGTGCCAGCAGCTTGGAGCGGGGGGACCCCTACGAGCAGTACTTC
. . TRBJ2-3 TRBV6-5 CASRPNGGTDTQYF TGTGCCAGCAGACCCAACGGGGGCACAGATACGCAGTATTTT
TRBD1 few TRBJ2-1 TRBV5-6 CASSFDLMRGQNNEQFF TGTGCCAGCAGCTTCGACCTTATGAGGGGGCAGAACAATGAGCAGTTCTTC
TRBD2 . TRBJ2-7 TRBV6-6 CASSYSGGGYEQYF TGTGCCAGCAGTTACTCGGGCGGGGGCTACGAGCAGTACTTC
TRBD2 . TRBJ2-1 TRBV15 CATSRSQLAGAYYNEQFF TGTGCCACCAGCAGATCCCAACTAGCGGGAGCCTACTACAATGAGCAGTTCTTC
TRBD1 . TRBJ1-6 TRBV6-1 CASSERDRNSPLHF TGTGCCAGCAGTGAAAGGGACAGAAATTCACCCCTCCACTTT
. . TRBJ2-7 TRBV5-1 CASSFNRETTQYF TGCGCCAGCAGTTTCAATCGAGAGACTACGCAGTACTTC
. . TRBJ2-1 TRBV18 CASSPGGLYNEQFF TGTGCCAGCTCACCCGGGGGGCTATACAATGAGCAGTTCTTC
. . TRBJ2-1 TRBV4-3 CASSQWTNYNEQFF TGCGCCAGCAGCCAATGGACTAACTACAATGAGCAGTTCTTC
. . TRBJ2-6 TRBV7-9 CASSLGLSGANVLTF TGTGCCAGCAGCTTGGGCCTCTCTGGGGCCAACGTCCTGACTTTC
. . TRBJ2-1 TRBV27 CASSFGGNNNEQFF TGTGCCAGCAGTTTTGGCGGGAATAACAATGAGCAGTTCTTC
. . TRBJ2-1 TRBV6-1 CASSDGHRGTYNEQFF TGTGCCAGCAGTGATGGTCATAGAGGAACCTACAATGAGCAGTTCTTC
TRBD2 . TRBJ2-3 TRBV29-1 CSVEERGRTDTQYF TGCAGCGTTGAGGAGCGGGGCCGCACAGATACGCAGTATTTT
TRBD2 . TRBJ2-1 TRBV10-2 CASLGASGYNEQFF TGCGCCAGCTTGGGGGCTAGCGGGTACAATGAGCAGTTCTTC
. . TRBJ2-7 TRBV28 CASSQFYEQYF TGTGCCAGCAGTCAATTCTACGAGCAGTACTTC
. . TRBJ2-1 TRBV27 CASSLTTGNEQFF TGTGCCAGCAGCCTCACCACGGGGAATGAGCAGTTCTTC
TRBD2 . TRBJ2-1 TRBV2 CASSEAPSLAGEVNEQFF TGTGCCAGCAGTGAAGCCCCATCACTAGCGGGAGAGGTAAATGAGCAGTTCTTC
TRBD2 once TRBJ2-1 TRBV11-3 CASSTGLAGGTGNEQFF TGTGCCAGCAGCACGGGACTAGCGGGAGGTACGGGCAATGAGCAGTTCTTC
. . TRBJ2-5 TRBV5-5 CASSHPGVGGETQYF TGTGCCAGCAGCCACCCAGGGGTAGGTGGAGAGACCCAGTACTTC
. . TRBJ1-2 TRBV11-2 CASSSGYGGTVAF TGTGCCAGCAGCTCAGGATATGGGGGTACAGTAGCCTTC
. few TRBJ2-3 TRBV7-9 CASSLEGHSTDTQYF TGTGCCAGCAGCTTAGAAGGACATAGCACAGATACGCAGTATTTT
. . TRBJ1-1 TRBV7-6 CASSLVGREAFF TGTGCCAGCAGCTTAGTAGGCAGAGAAGCTTTCTTT
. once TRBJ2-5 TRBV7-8 CASSLTRGDQETQYF TGTGCCAGCAGCTTAACTAGGGGGGACCAAGAGACCCAGTACTTC
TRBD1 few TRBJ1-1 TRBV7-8 CASSYASTGRAEAFF TGTGCCAGCAGCTACGCTTCGACAGGGAGGGCTGAAGCTTTCTTT
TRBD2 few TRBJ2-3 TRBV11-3 CASSLGLAGDTDTQYF TGTGCCAGCAGCTTAGGGTTAGCGGGAGACACAGATACGCAGTATTTT
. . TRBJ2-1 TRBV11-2 CASSLGGVYEQFF TGTGCCAGCAGCTTAGGCGGTGTATATGAGCAGTTCTTC
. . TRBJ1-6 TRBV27 CASREGQLNSPLHF TGTGCCAGCAGGGAGGGGCAGCTTAATTCACCCCTCCACTTT
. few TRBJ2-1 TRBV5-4 CASSPTSGYEQFF TGTGCCAGCAGCCCAACATCAGGGTACGAGCAGTTCTTC
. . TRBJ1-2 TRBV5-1 CASSLDQAKSYGYTF TGCGCCAGCAGCTTGGACCAAGCGAAATCCTATGGCTACACCTTC
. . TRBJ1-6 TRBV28 CASSPIQSGSSPLHF TGTGCCAGCAGCCCTATCCAGTCCGGGAGCTCACCCCTCCACTTT
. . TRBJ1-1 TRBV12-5 CASGPLVNTEAFF TGTGCTAGTGGCCCACTCGTGAACACTGAAGCTTTCTTT
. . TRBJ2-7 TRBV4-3 CASSQEGQGSYEQYF TGCGCCAGCAGCCAAGAAGGGCAGGGGTCCTACGAGCAGTACTTC
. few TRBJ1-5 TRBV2 CASSLNMGNQPQHF TGTGCCAGCAGCCTTAACATGGGCAATCAGCCCCAGCATTTT
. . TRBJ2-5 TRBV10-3 CAIRPAPQETQYF TGTGCCATCAGGCCCGCCCCCCAAGAGACCCAGTACTTC
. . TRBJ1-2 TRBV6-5 CASSYSISGAIYGYTF TGTGCCAGCAGTTACTCGATTTCAGGGGCGATATATGGCTACACCTTC
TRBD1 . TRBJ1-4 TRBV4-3 CASSQDPGQGWTNEKLFF TGCGCCAGCAGCCAAGATCCGGGACAGGGATGGACTAATGAAAAACTGTTTTTT
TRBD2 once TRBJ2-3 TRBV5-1 CASSSVLAGTDTQYF TGCGCCAGCAGCTCAGTACTAGCGGGCACAGATACGCAGTATTTT
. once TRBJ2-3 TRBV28 CASSLHRTRTVDTQYF TGTGCCAGCAGTTTACACCGGACCAGGACAGTAGATACGCAGTATTTT
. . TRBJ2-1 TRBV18 CASSPARQNNEQFF TGTGCCAGCTCCCCTGCCCGACAGAACAATGAGCAGTTCTTC
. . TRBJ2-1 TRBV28 CASSLLKGDRGPYNEQFF TGTGCCAGCAGTCTACTAAAGGGGGACCGCGGCCCATACAATGAGCAGTTCTTC
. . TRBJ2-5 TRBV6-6 CASRQGREETQYF TGTGCCAGCCGACAGGGTCGGGAGGAGACCCAGTACTTC
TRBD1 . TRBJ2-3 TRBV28 CASSSSGQGLTDTQYF TGTGCCAGCAGTTCCTCGGGACAGGGACTGACAGATACGCAGTATTTT
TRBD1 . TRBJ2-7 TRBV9 CASSADRGKQYF TGTGCCAGCAGCGCAGACAGGGGTAAGCAGTACTTC
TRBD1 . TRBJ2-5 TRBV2 CAGRTGALETQYF TGTGCCGGTCGGACAGGCGCGTTGGAGACCCAGTACTTC
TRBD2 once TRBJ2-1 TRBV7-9 CASSFWGLEYNEQFF TGTGCCAGCAGCTTTTGGGGACTAGAATACAATGAGCAGTTCTTC
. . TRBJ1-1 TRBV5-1 CASSAMGGNTEAFF TGCGCCAGCAGCGCCATGGGAGGGAACACTGAAGCTTTCTTT
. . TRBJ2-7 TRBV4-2 CASSPYRRSSYEQYF TGTGCCAGCAGCCCCTACCGCCGGAGCTCCTACGAGCAGTACTTC
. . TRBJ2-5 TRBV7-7 CASPNPQYF TGTGCCAGCCCGAACCCCCAGTACTTC
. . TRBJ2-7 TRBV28 CASSLLQGSYEQYF TGTGCCAGCAGTTTATTACAGGGTTCCTACGAGCAGTACTTC
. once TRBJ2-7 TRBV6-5 CASSWEHSNEQYF TGTGCCAGCAGCTGGGAACACTCCAACGAGCAGTACTTC
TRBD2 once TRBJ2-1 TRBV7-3 CASSLTGTSGEIF TGTGCCAGCAGCTTAACCGGGACTAGCGGGGAGATCTTC
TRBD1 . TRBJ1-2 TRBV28 CASSFPPPGQGYGYTF TGTGCCAGCAGTTTCCCTCCTCCGGGACAGGGCTATGGCTACACCTTC
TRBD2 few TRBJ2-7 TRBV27 CASSTKSASGINEQYF TGTGCCAGCAGTACCAAGTCCGCTAGCGGGATTAACGAGCAGTACTTC